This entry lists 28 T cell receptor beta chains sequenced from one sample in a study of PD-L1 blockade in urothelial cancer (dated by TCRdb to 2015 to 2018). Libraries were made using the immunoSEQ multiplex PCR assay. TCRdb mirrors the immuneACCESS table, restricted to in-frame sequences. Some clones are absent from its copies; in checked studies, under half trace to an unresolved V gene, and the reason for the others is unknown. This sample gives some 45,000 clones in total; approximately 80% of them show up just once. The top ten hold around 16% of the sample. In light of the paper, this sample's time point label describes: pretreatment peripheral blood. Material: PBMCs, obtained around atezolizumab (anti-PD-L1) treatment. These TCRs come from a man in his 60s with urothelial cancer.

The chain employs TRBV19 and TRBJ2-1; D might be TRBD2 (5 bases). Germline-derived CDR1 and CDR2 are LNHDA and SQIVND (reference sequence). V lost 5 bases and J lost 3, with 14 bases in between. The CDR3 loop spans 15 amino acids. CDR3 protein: CASSPSGGYYNEQFF. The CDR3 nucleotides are TGTGCCAGTAGTCCCAGCGGAGGATACTACAATGAGCAGTTCTTC.

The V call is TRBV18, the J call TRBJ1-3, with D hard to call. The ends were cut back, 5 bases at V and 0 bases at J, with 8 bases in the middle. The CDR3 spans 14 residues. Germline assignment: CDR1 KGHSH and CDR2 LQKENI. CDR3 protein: CASSSGSSGNTIYF. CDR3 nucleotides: TGTGCCAGCTCATCGGGGTCCTCTGGAAACACCATATATTTT.

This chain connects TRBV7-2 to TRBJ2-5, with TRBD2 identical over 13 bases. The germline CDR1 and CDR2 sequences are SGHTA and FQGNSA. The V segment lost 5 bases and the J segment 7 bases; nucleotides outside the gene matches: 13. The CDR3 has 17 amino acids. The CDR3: CASSPGTSGTKVGTQYF. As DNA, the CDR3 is TGTGCCAGCAGCCCCGGGACTAGCGGGACCAAGGTTGGGACCCAGTACTTC. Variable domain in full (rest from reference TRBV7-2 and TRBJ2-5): GAGVSQSPSNKVTEKGKDVELRCDPISGHTALYWYRQSLGQGLEFLIYFQGNSAPDKSGLPSDRFSAERTGGSVSTLTIQRTQQEDSAVYLCASSPGTSGTKVGTQYFGPGTRLLVL.

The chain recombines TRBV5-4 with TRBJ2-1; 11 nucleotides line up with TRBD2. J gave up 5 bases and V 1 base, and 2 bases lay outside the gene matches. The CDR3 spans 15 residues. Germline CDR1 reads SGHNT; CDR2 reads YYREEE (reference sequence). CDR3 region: CASSLRGLADNEQFF. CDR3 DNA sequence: TGTGCCAGCAGCTTGAGGGGACTAGCGGACAATGAGCAGTTCTTC.

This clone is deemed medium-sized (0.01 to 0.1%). The CDR3 DNA sequence: TGTGCCAGCAGCTTCCTAGCGGGAGTTTTGGGTGAGCAGTTCTTC. Protein product: CASSFLAGVLGEQFF. The chain uses TRBV7-9 and TRBJ2-1; 10 bases are shared with TRBD2. CDR1 is SEHNR and CDR2 is FQNEAQ in the germline V gene (reference sequence). The CDR3 runs to 15 residues. J gave up 9 bases and V 3 bases, and 8 bases lay outside the gene matches.

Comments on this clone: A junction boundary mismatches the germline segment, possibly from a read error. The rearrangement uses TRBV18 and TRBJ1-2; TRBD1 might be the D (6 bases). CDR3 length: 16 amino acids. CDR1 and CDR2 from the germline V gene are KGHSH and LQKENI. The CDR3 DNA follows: TGTGCCAGCTCACCCTCCGGGACAAATCCGCACTATCGCTACACCTTC. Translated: CASSPSGTNPHYRYTF.

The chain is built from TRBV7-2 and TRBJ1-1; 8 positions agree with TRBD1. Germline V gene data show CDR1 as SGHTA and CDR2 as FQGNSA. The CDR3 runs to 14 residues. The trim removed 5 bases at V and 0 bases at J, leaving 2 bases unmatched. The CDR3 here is CASSKDRVNTEAFF. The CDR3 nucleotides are TGTGCCAGCAGCAAGGACAGGGTGAACACTGAAGCTTTCTTT. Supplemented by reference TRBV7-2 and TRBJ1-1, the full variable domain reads GAGVSQSPSNKVTEKGKDVELRCDPISGHTALYWYRQSLGQGLEFLIYFQGNSAPDKSGLPSDRFSAERTGGSVSTLTIQRTQQEDSAVYLCASSKDRVNTEAFFGQGTRLTVV.

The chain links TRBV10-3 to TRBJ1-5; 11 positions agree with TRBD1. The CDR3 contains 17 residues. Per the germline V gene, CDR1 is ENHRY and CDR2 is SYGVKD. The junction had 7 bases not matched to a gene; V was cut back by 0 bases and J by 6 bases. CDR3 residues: CAISESYGQGAGQPQHF. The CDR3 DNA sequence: TGTGCCATCAGTGAGTCCTACGGACAGGGGGCTGGTCAGCCCCAGCATTTT.

The CDR3 loop reads CASSIEAGVYTGELFF. The CDR3 nucleotides read TGTGCCAGTAGTATAGAAGCGGGGGTGTACACCGGGGAGCTGTTTTTT. The genes are TRBV19 and TRBJ2-2, with TRBD2 identical over 8 bases. The CDR3 loop spans 16 amino acids. Trimming at V came to 0 bases and at J to 3 bases, leaving 3 bases not matched to a gene. CDR1 is LNHDA, CDR2 SQIVND, per germline (reference sequence).

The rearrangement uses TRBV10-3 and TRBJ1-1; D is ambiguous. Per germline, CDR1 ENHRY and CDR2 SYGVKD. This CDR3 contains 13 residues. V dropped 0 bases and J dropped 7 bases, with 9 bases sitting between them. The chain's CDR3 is CAISESLRFEAFF. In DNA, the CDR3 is TGTGCCATCAGTGAGTCTCTGAGGTTTGAAGCTTTCTTT.

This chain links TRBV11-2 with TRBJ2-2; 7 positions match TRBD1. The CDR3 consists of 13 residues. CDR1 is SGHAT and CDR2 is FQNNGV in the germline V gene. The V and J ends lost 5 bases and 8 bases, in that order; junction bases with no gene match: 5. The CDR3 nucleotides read TGTGCCAGCAGCCCAGGGGGTGCGGGGGAGCTGTTTTTT. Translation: CASSPGGAGELFF. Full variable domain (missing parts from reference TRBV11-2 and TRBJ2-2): EAGVAQSPRYKIIEKRQSVAFWCNPISGHATLYWYQQILGQGPKLLIQFQNNGVVDDSQLPKDRFSAERLKGVDSTLKIQPAKLEDSAVYLCASSPGGAGELFFGEGSRLTVL.

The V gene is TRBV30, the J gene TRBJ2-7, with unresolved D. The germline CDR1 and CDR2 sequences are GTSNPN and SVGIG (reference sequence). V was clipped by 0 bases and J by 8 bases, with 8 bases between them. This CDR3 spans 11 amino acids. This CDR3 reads CAWSVSRKQYF. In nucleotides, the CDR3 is TGTGCCTGGAGTGTAAGCCGAAAGCAGTACTTC.

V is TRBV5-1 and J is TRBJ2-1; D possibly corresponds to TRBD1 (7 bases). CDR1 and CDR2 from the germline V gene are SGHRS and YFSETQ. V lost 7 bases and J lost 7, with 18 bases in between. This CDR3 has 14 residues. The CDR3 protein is CASQHSPGGNEQFF. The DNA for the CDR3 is TGCGCCAGCCAACACAGTCCAGGGGGGAATGAGCAGTTCTTC.

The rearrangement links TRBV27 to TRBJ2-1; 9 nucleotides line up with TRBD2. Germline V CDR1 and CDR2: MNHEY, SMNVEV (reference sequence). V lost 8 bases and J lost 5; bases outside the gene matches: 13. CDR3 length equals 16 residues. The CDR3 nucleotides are TGTGCCAGCTGGACTGACTTTAGCGGGAGCAACAATGAGCAGTTCTTC. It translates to CASWTDFSGSNNEQFF.

CDR3 DNA sequence: TGTGCCAGCGCCGAACAAACGAACACTGAAGCTTTCTTT. This codes for CASAEQTNTEAFF. The chain recombines TRBV6-1 with TRBJ1-1; D is unresolved. The CDR3 loop spans 13 amino acids. The V end was cut by 8 bases, the J end by 1 base, with 11 bases between. Germline CDR1 MNHNS, CDR2 SASEGT.

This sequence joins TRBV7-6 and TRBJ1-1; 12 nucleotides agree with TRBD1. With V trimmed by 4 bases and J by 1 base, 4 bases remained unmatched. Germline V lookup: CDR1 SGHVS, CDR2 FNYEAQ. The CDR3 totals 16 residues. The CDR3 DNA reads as TGTGCCAGCAGCTCCCCGGGACAGGGGGCGAACACTGAAGCTTTCTTT. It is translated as CASSSPGQGANTEAFF.

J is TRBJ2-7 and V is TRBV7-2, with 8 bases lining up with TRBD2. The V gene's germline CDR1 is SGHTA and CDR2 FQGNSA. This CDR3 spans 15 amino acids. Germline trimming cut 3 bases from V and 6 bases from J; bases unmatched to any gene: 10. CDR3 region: CASSFKSAGVSEQYF. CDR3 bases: TGTGCCAGCAGCTTTAAATCAGCGGGAGTATCCGAGCAGTACTTC.

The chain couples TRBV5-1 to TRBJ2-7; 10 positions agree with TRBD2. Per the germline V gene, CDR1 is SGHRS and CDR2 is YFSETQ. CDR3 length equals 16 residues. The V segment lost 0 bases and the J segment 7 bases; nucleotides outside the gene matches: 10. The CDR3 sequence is CASSLASAGGPEEQYF. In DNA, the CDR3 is TGCGCCAGCAGCTTGGCCTCAGCGGGGGGGCCTGAAGAGCAGTACTTC.

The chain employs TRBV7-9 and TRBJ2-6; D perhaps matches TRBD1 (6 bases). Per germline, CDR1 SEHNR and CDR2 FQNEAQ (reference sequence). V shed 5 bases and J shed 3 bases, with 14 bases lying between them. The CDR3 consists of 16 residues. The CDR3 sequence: CASSVHRVGGANVLTF. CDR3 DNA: TGTGCCAGCAGCGTACACAGGGTTGGTGGGGCCAACGTCCTGACTTTC.

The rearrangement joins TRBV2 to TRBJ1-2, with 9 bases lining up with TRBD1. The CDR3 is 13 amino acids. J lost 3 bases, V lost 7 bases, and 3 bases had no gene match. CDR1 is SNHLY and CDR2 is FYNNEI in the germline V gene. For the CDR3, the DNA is TGTGCCAGCAAGGACAGGGGATACTATGGCTACACCTTC. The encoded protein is CASKDRGYYGYTF. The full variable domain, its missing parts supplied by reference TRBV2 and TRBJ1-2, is EPEVTQTPSHQVTQMGQEVILRCVPISNHLYFYWYRQILGQKVEFLVSFYNNEISEKSEIFDDQFSVERPDGSNFTLKIRSTKLEDSAMYFCASKDRGYYGYTFGSGTRLTVV.

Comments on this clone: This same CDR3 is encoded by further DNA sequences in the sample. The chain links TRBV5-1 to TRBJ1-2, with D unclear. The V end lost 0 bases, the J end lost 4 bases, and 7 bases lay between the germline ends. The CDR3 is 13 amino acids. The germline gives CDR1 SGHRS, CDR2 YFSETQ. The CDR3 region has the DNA TGCGCCAGCAGCTTGGGGGGAGGCTATGGCTACACCTTC. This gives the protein CASSLGGGYGYTF.

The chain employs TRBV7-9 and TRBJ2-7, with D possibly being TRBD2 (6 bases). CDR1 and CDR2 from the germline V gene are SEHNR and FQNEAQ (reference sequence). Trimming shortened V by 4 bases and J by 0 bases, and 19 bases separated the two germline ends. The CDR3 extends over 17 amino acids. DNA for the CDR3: TGTGCCAGCAGCTCCTCCTCCCGGGGGTTAGGCTCCTACGAGCAGTACTTC. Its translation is CASSSSSRGLGSYEQYF. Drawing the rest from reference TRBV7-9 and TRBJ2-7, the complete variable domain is DTGVSQNPRHKITKRGQNVTFRCDPISEHNRLYWYRQTLGQGPEFLTYFQNEAQLEKSRLLSDRFSAERPKGSFSTLEIQRTEQGDSAMYLCASSSSSRGLGSYEQYFGPGTRLTVT.

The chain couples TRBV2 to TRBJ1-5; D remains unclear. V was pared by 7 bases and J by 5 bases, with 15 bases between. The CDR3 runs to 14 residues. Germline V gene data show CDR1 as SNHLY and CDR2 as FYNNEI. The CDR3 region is CASMAAGGYQPQHF. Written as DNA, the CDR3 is TGTGCCAGCATGGCCGCCGGAGGGTATCAGCCCCAGCATTTT.

CDR3 sequence reads: CASSPGSNTEAFF. The DNA of the CDR3 is TGCGCCAGCAGCCCGGGTTCGAACACTGAAGCTTTCTTT. The rearrangement uses TRBV5-1 and TRBJ1-1; no clear D gene. The CDR3 runs 13 residues. The V gene's germline CDR1 is SGHRS and CDR2 YFSETQ. Between the trimmed V and J ends, which lost 4 bases and 1 base, there was a span of 8 bases.

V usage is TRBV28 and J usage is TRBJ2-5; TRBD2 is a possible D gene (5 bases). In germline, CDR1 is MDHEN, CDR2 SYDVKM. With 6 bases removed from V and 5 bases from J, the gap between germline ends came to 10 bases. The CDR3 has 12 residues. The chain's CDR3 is CASSAGVETQYF. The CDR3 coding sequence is TGTGCCAGCAGCGCCGGGGTGGAGACCCAGTACTTC.

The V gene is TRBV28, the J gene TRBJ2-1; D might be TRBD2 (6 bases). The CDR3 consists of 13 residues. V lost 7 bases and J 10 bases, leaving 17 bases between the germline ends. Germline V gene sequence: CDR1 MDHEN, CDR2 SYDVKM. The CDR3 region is CASTDRLVSEQFF. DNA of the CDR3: TGTGCCAGCACCGACCGACTAGTTTCGGAGCAGTTCTTC.

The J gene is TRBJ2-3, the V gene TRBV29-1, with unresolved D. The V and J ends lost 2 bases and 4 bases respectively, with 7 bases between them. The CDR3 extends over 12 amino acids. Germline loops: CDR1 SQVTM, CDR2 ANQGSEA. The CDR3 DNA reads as TGCAGCGTTGAATCTTTATCAGATACGCAGTATTTT. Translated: CSVESLSDTQYF.

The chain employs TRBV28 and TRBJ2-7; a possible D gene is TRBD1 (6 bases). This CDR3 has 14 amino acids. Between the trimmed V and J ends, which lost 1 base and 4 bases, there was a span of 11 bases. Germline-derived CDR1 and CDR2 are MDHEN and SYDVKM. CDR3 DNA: TGTGCCAGCAGTTTATTTAGGACAGAGTACGAGCAGTACTTC. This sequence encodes CASSLFRTEYEQYF.